The entry below gives a single T cell receptor (beta chain) sequence along with its context. The target antigen is unknown. The data were obtained in a study of graft-versus-host responses after intestinal transplantation. Turning to the study itself: Among the recipients, transplants were multivisceral, liver-intestinal, or isolated intestinal. Whole-study results and caveats: Detected in recipient marrow were GvH clones, some of which were first observed in ileum or blood. Maximum circulating GvH clone levels tracked with early post-transplant HvG decreases.

The CDR3 consists of 16 residues. V lost 10 bases, J lost 4 bases, and 15 bases stayed unmatched. Per the germline V gene, CDR1 is MGHRA and CDR2 is YSYEKL. Sequencing was performed with immunoSEQ multiplex PCR; in TCRdb, only in-frame clones are kept and a portion is missing. The sample includes around 76,000 clones, about 94% of them seen just once. This chain uses TRBV4-1 with TRBJ2-1, with 8 bases that match TRBD1. The specimen was unstimulated CD8+ T cells sorted from spleen or lymph node cells, collected before intestinal transplant. This sequence originates from a human donor who received an intestinal transplant. The CDR3: CATADKGTGKYNEQFF. The CDR3 DNA is TGCGCCACAGCAGATAAAGGGACAGGAAAATACAATGAGCAGTTCTTC.